This T cell receptor beta chain was retrieved from a study of blood T cell repertoires in COVID-19. At the level of the study: Italy, Spain and the United States were the sources of the convalescent and acute COVID-19 samples.

TCRdb keeps only in-frame clones here, not all; method: immunoSEQ multiplex PCR. The sample consists of 62,000 or so clones, 80% to 90% of them appearing once. CDR1 and CDR2 (germline): WSHSY, SAAADI. This CDR3 contains 16 residues. J was trimmed by 9 bases and V by 4 bases; bases with no gene match: 14. This chain uses TRBV10-2 with TRBJ2-1; 8 bases line up with TRBD2. This receptor was taken from a man in his fifties with acute or convalescent COVID-19. Material for sequencing was peripheral blood. CDR3 amino acids: CASSVPRGVAGLEQFF. The CDR3 DNA reads as TGCGCCAGCAGTGTGCCTCGTGGGGTAGCGGGACTTGAGCAGTTCTTC.